The sequence of this TCR beta chain was determined in a study of cytomegalovirus exposure and HLA in healthy donors. PCR primers comprised 60 Vbeta and 13 Jbeta primers. Sequencing was performed with immunoSEQ multiplex PCR; in TCRdb, only in-frame clones are kept and a portion is missing. In the table there are 110,000 to 150,000 clones, roughly 75% of which are singletons. CDR1 WNHNN and CDR2 SYGVQD come from the germline V gene (reference sequence). This CDR3 has 14 residues. V was clipped by 4 bases and J by 0 bases, with 10 bases between them. A single count supports this clone. The TCR comes from a man in his thirties or forties in good health and CMV-seronegative. V gene TRBV10-1 combines with J gene TRBJ2-7, with D perhaps TRBD2 (5 bases). The sample taken for sequencing was PBMCs. Here the CDR3 reads CASSANGVSYEQYF. The CDR3 nucleotides read TGCGCCAGCAGTGCCAACGGGGTCTCCTACGAGCAGTACTTC.